Sequencing of this TCR beta chain was carried out in a study of T-cell reconstitution after alpha-beta-depleted transplantation in children (TCRdb year 2016). About the investigation overall: T-cell immune reconstitution after TCRalphabeta/CD19-depleted allogeneic hematopoietic cell transplantation in children was quantitatively tracked in the study by means of TCR repertoire profiling. The research as a whole found: In some patients, the high TCRbeta diversity seen at day 60 was put down to recipient T cells and intrathymic progenitors that had survived conditioning. The frequencies of hyperexpanded clones fell over the following months, and after one year, T-cell counts and TCRbeta diversity were mostly attributed to newly produced T cells. The apparently early alphabetaT-cell count recovery about two months after transplant was reportedly dependent on only several hundred rapidly expanded clones derived from non-depleted graft cells.

In light of the paper, this sample's treatment or condition label describes: allogeneic hematopoietic cell transplantation with graft depleted of TCRalphabeta T cells and CD19 B cells. TCRalphabeta/CD19-depleted allogeneic hematopoietic cell grafts were given to the transplant recipients, all of whom were children. Library method: PCR. The sequencing machine was an Illumina HiSeq 2500. TCR libraries were prepared with molecular barcoding, using unique molecular identifiers to normalize TCRbeta repertoire quantification. TCRdb reran the public reads through fastp at Q25 and MiXCR, keeping productive beta chains. When rows share a CDR3 protein, they turn into one entry using the most common DNA and genes. Across this sample there are 95,000 to 150,000 distinct CDR3 sequences, with 23% seen only once. Over 9.5% of the sample rests with the top ten. Cut back by 2 bases and 1 base, the V and J ends lie 17 bases apart. The germline V gene provides CDR1 MGHRA and CDR2 YSYEKL. The CDR3 measures 17 amino acids from cysteine to phenylalanine. Only the CDR3 region is kept as DNA, spanning 51 bases read in frame from base 1.

This clonotype was found many times. Its antigen is currently not known. Within one base of it there is no much larger clone, and no base qualities were kept. The receptor's source is a male patient between 2 and 15 years old who had a stem cell transplant for chronic granulomatous disease, so the T cells may come from the graft donor. Source: PBMCs, mostly from graft donor cells, taken 180 days after TCRalphabeta/CD19-depleted stem cell transplant. The rearranged segments are TRBV4-1 and TRBJ1-1; the D gene identity is not certain. The DNA is as follows: TGCGCCAGCAGCCAAAAGCCTGAAGGCCGGGGGAACACTGAAGCTTTCTTT. Protein translation: CASSQKPEGRGNTEAFF.